This T cell receptor beta chain emerged from a study of blood T cells in healthy people across ages. Sample-barcoded 5' priming and a J-beta primer mix drove a second PCR of roughly 6 to 12 cycles. TCRdb recomputed calls from the 5' RACE reads with MiXCR, one row per CDR3 protein. This sample has 1.8 million or so distinct CDR3 sequences, with roughly two fifths found just once. This CDR3 contains 19 residues. CDR1 SGHTA and CDR2 FQGNSA come from the germline V gene. With 2 bases clipped from V and 3 bases from J, the junction kept 14 bases outside the gene matches. Material for sequencing was blood. J is TRBJ2-4 and V is TRBV7-2; 9 bases fit TRBD1. The source is a human donor in good health. Written as DNA, the CDR3 is TGTGCCAGCAGCTTAAGTGGCGGACAGGGGTTTTATGGCAAAAACATTCAGTACTTC. It translates to CASSLSGGQGFYGKNIQYF.